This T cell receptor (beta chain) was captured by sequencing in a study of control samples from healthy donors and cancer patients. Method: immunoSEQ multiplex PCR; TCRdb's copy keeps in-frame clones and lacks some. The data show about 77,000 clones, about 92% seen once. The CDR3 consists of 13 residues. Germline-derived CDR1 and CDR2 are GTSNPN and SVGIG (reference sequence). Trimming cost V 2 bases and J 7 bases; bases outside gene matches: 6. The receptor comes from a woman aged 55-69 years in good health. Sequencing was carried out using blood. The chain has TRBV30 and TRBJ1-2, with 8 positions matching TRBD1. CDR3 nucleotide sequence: TGTGCCTGGAGTCCGACAGGGGACGCTGGCTACACCTTC. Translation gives CAWSPTGDAGYTF.